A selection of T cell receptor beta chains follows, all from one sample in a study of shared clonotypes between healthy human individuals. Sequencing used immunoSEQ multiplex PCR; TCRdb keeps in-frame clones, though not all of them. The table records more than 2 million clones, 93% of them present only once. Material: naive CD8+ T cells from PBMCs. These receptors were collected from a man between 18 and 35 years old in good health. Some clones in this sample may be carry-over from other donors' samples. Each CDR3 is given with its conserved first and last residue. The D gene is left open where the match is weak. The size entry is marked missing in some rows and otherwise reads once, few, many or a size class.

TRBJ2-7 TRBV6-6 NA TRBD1 TGTGCCAGCAGTTCCCCCTTTGACAGGGGGCAAGTCGAGCAGTACTTC CASSSPFDRGQVEQYF
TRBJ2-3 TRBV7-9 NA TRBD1 TGTGCCAGCAGCCACCGACAGGGGGCTACAGATACGCAGTATTTT CASSHRQGATDTQYF
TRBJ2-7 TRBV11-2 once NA TGTGCCAGCAGCCCCGAGGCGTCAGGGTCCTCCTACGAGCAGTACTTC CASSPEASGSSYEQYF
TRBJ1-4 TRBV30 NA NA TGTGCCTGGAGTTTTACCGGGACGCCTTATGAAAAACTGTTTTTT CAWSFTGTPYEKLFF
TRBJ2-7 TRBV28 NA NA TGTGCCAGCAAGGTCCCAGGGAGCACCTACGAGCAGTACTTC CASKVPGSTYEQYF
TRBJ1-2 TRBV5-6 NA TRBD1 TGTGCCAGCAGCTTGGGGGCCGGGACAGGGACCTTC CASSLGAGTGTF
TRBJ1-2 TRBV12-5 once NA TGTGCTAGTGGTCAGGGTGCGGGTGGCTACACCTTC CASGQGAGGYTF
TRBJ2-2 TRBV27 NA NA TGTGCCAGCAGTTTCTTCTCCGGGGAGCTGTTTTTT CASSFFSGELFF
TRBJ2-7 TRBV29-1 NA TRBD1 TGCAGCGCCAAGGGACAGGGCCCTTCTGGCGAGCAGTACTTC CSAKGQGPSGEQYF
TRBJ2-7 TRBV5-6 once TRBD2 TGTGCCAGCAGCTTGGGTCTAGCGGCAGAATACGAGCAGTACTTC CASSLGLAAEYEQYF
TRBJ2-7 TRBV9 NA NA TGTGCCAGCAGCTCCGGGACACCATTCTACGAGCAGTACTTC CASSSGTPFYEQYF
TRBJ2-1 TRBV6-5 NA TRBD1 TGTGCCAGCAGTTACGGACAGGGTGGTTACAATGAGCAGTTCTTC CASSYGQGGYNEQFF
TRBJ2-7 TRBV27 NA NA TGTGCCAGCAGTTTCGGACGGTCGGCCTACGAGCAGTACTTC CASSFGRSAYEQYF